This TCR beta chain emerged from a study of naive and memory T cell subsets. V lost 7 bases and J 5 bases, leaving 5 bases between the germline ends. The germline V gene encodes CDR1 KGHDR and CDR2 SFDVKD. This CDR3 is 11 amino acids long. The library had UMIs added by 3' ligation of an oligonucleotide to TCR cDNA. The SP2 primer and nested alpha and beta constant region primers amplified ligated cDNA in four rounds. TCRdb re-called the 5' RACE reads with MiXCR, one entry per CDR3 protein. The sample has about 62,000 distinct CDR3 sequences, around 8% seen once. V is TRBV24-1 and J is TRBJ2-1; unclear D gene. This receptor was obtained from a female donor in good health. The CDR3 region is CATRQNNEQFF. CDR3 in DNA: TGTGCCACCAGACAAAACAATGAGCAGTTCTTC.